What follows describes a single T cell receptor (beta chain). The antigen is not known. A much larger clone differs from this one at a single base, so this may be a read error. The entry originates in a study of molecular identifiers for immune sequencing clone quantification. In the study overall: Naive CD8 cell RNA, from 20,000 or 100,000 cells, was split five ways in replicates, with four sequenced.

CD8+CD4-CCR7+CD45RA+ cells were sorted as naive CD8 T cells. General study points: Detection of one spiked Jurkat cell's TCR RNA reportedly worked in 1 million or so naive cells.

A single record per CDR3 protein comes from TCRdb applying MiXCR to the PCR reads. The data hold approximately 20,000 distinct CDR3 sequences, with about 21% observed a single time. The sample was naive CD8+ T cells from blood, with Jurkat cell RNA spiked in. The subset here: FACS-sorted CD8+CD4-CCR7+CD45RA+ naive T cells. The source is a human donor in good health. Some libraries in this study had Jurkat cell RNA spiked in.

CDR3 sequence reads: CASSAGLAGSEQFF. In nucleotides, the CDR3 is TGTGCCAGCAGTGCTGGACTAGCGGGAAGTGAGCAGTTCTTC. The J gene is TRBJ2-1, the V gene TRBV5-6, with 12 bases fitting TRBD2. This CDR3 has 14 amino acids. The V gene's germline CDR1 is SGHDT and CDR2 YYEEEE. J lost 9 bases, V lost 5 bases, and 6 bases had no gene match.